This T cell receptor (beta chain) came from a study of T cell changes during pregnancy in multiple sclerosis (dated by TCRdb to about 2019). In the study overall: Changes in the T cell repertoire over the course of pregnancy were examined in this study in women with multiple sclerosis.

The library came from the immunoSEQ multiplex PCR assay. In TCRdb, the immuneACCESS table is reduced to in-frame sequences with V and J assigned. These tables do not hold every clone; where another copy was compared, an unresolved V gene accounts for under half, and the others remain unexplained. This sample comprises about 60,000 clones, about 92% of them detected only once. The top ten clones comprise approximately 0.85% of the sample. To note about this clone: The antigen it recognizes is unknown. The input lacks base qualities; no much larger clone sits a single base away.

For this chain, trimming is 5 bases at the V end and 8 bases at the J end, and the number of junction bases without a gene match is 9. CDR3 length: 15 amino acids, cysteine to phenylalanine. Of all the DNA, just the CDR3 is kept, 45 bases in frame from base 1. Looking up the germline V gene yields CDR1 SGHRS and CDR2 YFSETQ. The receptor was isolated from a female donor with multiple sclerosis, enrolled in a pregnancy study. This chain joins TRBV5-1 to TRBJ2-1, with 11 bases in between that match TRBD2. This specimen was peripheral blood, taken in the first trimester of pregnancy. The DNA reads as follows: TGCGCCAGCAGGTCCTTAGCGGGGGGGATGGATGAGCAGTTCTTC. It translates to CASRSLAGGMDEQFF. The full variable domain, with segments outside the CDR3 supplied by the reference TRBV5-1 and TRBJ2-1 proteins, appears as KAGVTQTPRYLIKTRGQQVTLSCSPISGHRSVSWYQQTPGQGLQFLFEYFSETQRNKGNFPGRFSGRQFSNSRSEMNVSTLELGDSALYLCASRSLAGGMDEQFFGPGTRLTVL.